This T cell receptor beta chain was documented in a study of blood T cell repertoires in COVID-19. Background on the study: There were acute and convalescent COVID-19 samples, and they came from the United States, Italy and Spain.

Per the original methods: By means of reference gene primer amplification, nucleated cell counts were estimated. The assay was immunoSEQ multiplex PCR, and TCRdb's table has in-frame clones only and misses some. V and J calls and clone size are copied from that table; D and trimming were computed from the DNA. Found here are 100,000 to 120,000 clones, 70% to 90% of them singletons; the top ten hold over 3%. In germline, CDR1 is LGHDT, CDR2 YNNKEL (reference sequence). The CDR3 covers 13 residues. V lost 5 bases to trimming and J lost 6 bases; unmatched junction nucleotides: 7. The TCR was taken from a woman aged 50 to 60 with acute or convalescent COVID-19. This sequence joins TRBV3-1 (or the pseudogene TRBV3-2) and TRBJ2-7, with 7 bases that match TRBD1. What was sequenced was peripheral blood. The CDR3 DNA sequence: TGTGCCAGCAGCTATGGGACAGCTACCGAGCAGTACTTC. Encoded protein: CASSYGTATEQYF.